Listed here is a single TCR beta chain. Its target is not known. The repertoire was sequenced with immunoSEQ multiplex PCR; TCRdb's copy has only in-frame clones and lacks some. The table lists about 81,000 clones, roughly 93% of them singletons. This sample is drawn from a study of human versus mouse CDR3 diversity and MHC coevolution. Study in general: Reported immunoSEQ sensitivity was one in 200,000 T cells, with reduced amplification bias. Valid reads per sample ranged from about 5.5 x 10^6 to 1.6 x 10^7. Study results and caveats: Humans had the largest estimated TCR beta repertoire, about 1.6 million clonotypes.

The TCR comes from a person between 25 and 75 years old in good health. Sequencing was performed on naive CD4+ T cells from blood. Subset given: CD45RO-negative CD62L-positive naive CD4 T cells.

CDR3 coding DNA: TGTGCCAGCAGTTCGGACAGGAACACTGAAGCTTTCTTT. Protein product: CASSSDRNTEAFF. This sequence joins TRBV6-5 and TRBJ1-1, with D possibly matching TRBD1 (6 bases). This CDR3 comprises 13 residues. V gave up 4 bases and J gave up 1 base, with 7 bases separating them. Germline V gene data show CDR1 as MNHEY and CDR2 as SVGAGI.